A selection of T cell receptor beta chains follows, all from one sample in a study of OX40 agonist ivuxolimab in advanced cancers. TCRdb's table, derived via immunoSEQ multiplex PCR, lists solely in-frame clones and lacks some. This table holds about 25,000 clones, about 86% found once. The starting material was CD4+ or CD8+ T cells sorted from blood, obtained in a trial of the OX40 agonist ivuxolimab. Every receptor here comes from an adult with an advanced solid tumor such as melanoma, head and neck, liver or kidney cancer. Each CDR3 is given with its conserved first and last residue. D genes are given only for firm matches. Rows may omit the clone size; those that give it use once, few, many or a size class.

TRBD2,TRBJ2-1,.,TRBV2,TGTGCCAGCAGTGAAGGCGGGAGTGCGACCGACAATGAGCAGTTCTTC,CASSEGGSATDNEQFF
TRBD2,TRBJ2-1,.,TRBV7-9,TGTGCCAGCAGCACCCCCTTGGGAGGGACTAGCGGGAACAATGAGCAGTTCTTC,CASSTPLGGTSGNNEQFF
.,TRBJ2-2,.,TRBV6-4,TGTGCCAGCAGTGAATCCGCAGGGCCGGTCGGGGAGCTGTTTTTT,CASSESAGPVGELFF
TRBD1,TRBJ1-1,few,TRBV7-9,TGTGCCAGCAGCTTTCCCAGCGGTAGACAGGGTGACACTGAAGCTTTCTTT,CASSFPSGRQGDTEAFF
.,TRBJ2-5,.,TRBV7-9,TGTGCCAGCAGATCAGGATCCGACAGTCGGGAGACCCAGTACTTC,CASRSGSDSRETQYF
.,TRBJ2-6,.,TRBV5-5,TGTGCCAGCAGCTTATCCTTCTCGGCAGGGGAGCCCTCTGGGGCCAACGTCCTGACTTTC,CASSLSFSAGEPSGANVLTF
.,TRBJ2-7,.,TRBV19,TGTGCCAGTAGTATTGCAGGGGACGAGCAGTACTTC,CASSIAGDEQYF
.,TRBJ2-1,.,TRBV28,TGTGCCAGCAGTTTCGCGACCCCCCCCTACAATGAGCAGTTCTTC,CASSFATPPYNEQFF
TRBD2,TRBJ2-2,.,TRBV27,TGTGCCAGCAGTTTTGTCGGACTAGCGGGTGCGAACACCGGGGAGCTGTTTTTT,CASSFVGLAGANTGELFF
TRBD1,TRBJ2-3,.,TRBV7-6,TGTGCCAGCAGCCCCGCGTGGGGACCAGAGGACAGGCCGACCTTCACAGATACGCAGTATTTT,CASSPAWGPEDRPTFTDTQYF
.,TRBJ2-1,.,TRBV9,TGTGCCAGCAGCGTAGGGGCCTCCCAGAGCTCCTACAATGAGCAGTTCTTC,CASSVGASQSSYNEQFF
.,TRBJ2-5,few,TRBV4-2,TGTGCCAGCAGCCCCTTGAACGAGTACCAAGAGACCCAGTACTTC,CASSPLNEYQETQYF
TRBD2,TRBJ2-7,.,TRBV27,TGTGCCAGCAGTCCCAGGCTAGCGGGGATCTACGAGCAGTACTTC,CASSPRLAGIYEQYF
TRBD1,TRBJ2-7,.,TRBV19,TGTGCCAGTAGTATAGAGGGGACAGGTGTCTACGAGCAGTACTTC,CASSIEGTGVYEQYF
.,TRBJ2-1,.,TRBV2,TGTGCCAGCAGTGAAGGGGCCGAGCAGTTCTTC,CASSEGAEQFF
.,TRBJ1-4,.,TRBV5-1,TGCGCCAGCAGCTTGCGGTCCCTTAATGAAAAACTGTTTTTT,CASSLRSLNEKLFF
.,TRBJ2-3,.,TRBV5-1,TGCGCCAGCAGCTTGGAAAGGGGCCGCCGACTCACAGATACGCAGTATTTT,CASSLERGRRLTDTQYF
.,TRBJ2-3,.,TRBV28,TGTGCCAGCAGTTCCCTTGAAGGGAGGTTGGAGGATACGCAGTATTTT,CASSSLEGRLEDTQYF
.,TRBJ2-6,few,TRBV27,TGTGCCAGCAGTTTATCCCTCTCTGGGGCCAACGTCCTGACTTTC,CASSLSLSGANVLTF
.,TRBJ2-7,.,TRBV4-1,TGCGCCAGCAGCCAAGGTCCCTACGAGCAGTACTTC,CASSQGPYEQYF
TRBD2,TRBJ2-3,.,TRBV7-6,TGTGCCAGCAGCTTTGGCGGGGGGATCCTAGATACGCAGTATTTT,CASSFGGGILDTQYF
.,TRBJ1-5,.,TRBV2,TGTGCCAGCACTGTACACGAAGAGCCTTATAGCAATCAGCCCCAGCATTTT,CASTVHEEPYSNQPQHF
.,TRBJ2-2,.,TRBV19,TGTGCCAGTATTTTGGATCAAAACACCGGGGAGCTGTTTTTT,CASILDQNTGELFF
.,TRBJ1-3,.,TRBV19,TGTGCCAGTAGTGACAAGAACTCTGGAAACACCATATATTTT,CASSDKNSGNTIYF
.,TRBJ2-7,.,TRBV30,TGTGCCTGGAGTGTATCTAATCAGGGAGAGCAGTACTTC,CAWSVSNQGEQYF
.,TRBJ1-4,once,TRBV21-1,TGTGCCAGCAGCAAAGGGGCCGTACAGGGGGCTAATGAAAAACTGTTTTTT,CASSKGAVQGANEKLFF
.,TRBJ2-7,.,TRBV27,TGTGCCAGCAGTGCCCAGGACTCCTACGAGCAGTACTTC,CASSAQDSYEQYF
.,TRBJ2-5,.,TRBV2,TGTGCCAGCAGTGATTCGGAGTTGGAGACCCAGTACTTC,CASSDSELETQYF